This T cell receptor (beta chain) originates from a study of OX40 agonist ivuxolimab in advanced cancers. Study at large: Patients were dosed intravenously with ivuxolimab at 0.01 to 10 mg/kg every 2 weeks. Two cutaneous melanoma patients and one hepatocellular carcinoma patient, three in all, had partial responses.

A note on this clone: Antigen: not known.

Clones were sequenced by immunoSEQ multiplex PCR, and TCRdb holds only the in-frame ones, with some missing. The repertoire holds roughly 67,000 clones, about 88% seen once, with approximately 0.3% in the top ten. Study results and limitations: Among the nonresponders, some also had low normalized T-cell clonal expansion. Dose levels from 0.1 to 3.0 mg/kg saw CD4+ and CD8+ blood T cells expand clonally by week 6.

The CDR3 is 17 residues long. V lost 5 bases and J lost 3, with 21 bases in between. The germline CDR1 and CDR2 sequences are SGHTA and FQGNSA. The chain links TRBV7-2 to TRBJ2-3; D is possibly TRBD2 (7 bases). This TCR was recovered from an adult with an advanced solid tumor such as melanoma, head and neck, liver or kidney cancer. This specimen consisted of CD4+ or CD8+ T cells sorted from blood, obtained in a trial of the OX40 agonist ivuxolimab. CDR3 coding DNA: TGTGCCAGCAGCCATAAGAACAGGGCGGGGGAGACAGATACGCAGTATTTT. This sequence encodes CASSHKNRAGETDTQYF.